This is a list of T cell receptor beta chains from one sample in a study of graft-versus-host responses after intestinal transplantation. Data came from immunoSEQ multiplex PCR; TCRdb stores just in-frame clones and leaves some out. The sample includes some 97,000 clones, roughly nine tenths of them seen just once. Their cognate antigens are unknown. Specimen: unstimulated CD4+ T cells sorted from spleen or lymph node cells, collected before transplant. These TCRs come from a human donor who was the organ donor for an intestinal transplant. CDR3s include the opening cysteine and the closing phenylalanine or tryptophan. Clone size is shown for a subset of rows, as once, few, many or a class of expanded clone.

v_call: TRBV7-2; clone_size: .; j_call: TRBJ1-1; cdr3_aa: CASSFTENTEAFF
v_call: TRBV7-2; clone_size: few; j_call: TRBJ2-2; cdr3_aa: CASSLVQQGGELFF
v_call: TRBV7-3; clone_size: .; j_call: TRBJ1-4; cdr3_aa: CASSPAGKKLFF
v_call: TRBV7-2; clone_size: .; j_call: TRBJ1-4; cdr3_aa: CASSEGAAANEKLFF
v_call: TRBV6-4; clone_size: once; j_call: TRBJ1-2; cdr3_aa: CASSPDRGDYGYTF
v_call: TRBV2; clone_size: .; j_call: TRBJ2-5; cdr3_aa: CASSEIAGRQETQYF
v_call: TRBV18; clone_size: .; j_call: TRBJ1-1; cdr3_aa: CASSPPARVAEAFF
v_call: TRBV6-1; clone_size: .; j_call: TRBJ1-1; cdr3_aa: CASSRLGGLSEAFF
v_call: TRBV27; clone_size: .; j_call: TRBJ1-5; cdr3_aa: CASSLSWGRAHQPQHF
v_call: TRBV7-9; clone_size: .; j_call: TRBJ2-5; cdr3_aa: CASSLGDPQPQETQYF
v_call: TRBV30; clone_size: .; j_call: TRBJ1-2; cdr3_aa: CAWSVGVDRASEKRHYGYTF
v_call: TRBV6-5; clone_size: .; j_call: TRBJ1-2; cdr3_aa: CASSRQGWDYGYTF
v_call: TRBV10-2; clone_size: .; j_call: TRBJ2-5; cdr3_aa: CASSESPTGETQYF
v_call: TRBV7-9; clone_size: .; j_call: TRBJ2-7; cdr3_aa: CASSRTAFQQYF
v_call: TRBV4-2; clone_size: once; j_call: TRBJ1-4; cdr3_aa: CASSQDPRDEKLFF
v_call: TRBV2; clone_size: .; j_call: TRBJ2-3; cdr3_aa: CASLRLALSTDTQYF
v_call: TRBV9; clone_size: .; j_call: TRBJ2-7; cdr3_aa: CASSVAPLTNEQYF
v_call: TRBV30; clone_size: .; j_call: TRBJ2-1; cdr3_aa: CAWNIGGPNEQFF
v_call: TRBV5-1; clone_size: .; j_call: TRBJ2-7; cdr3_aa: CASSLGQGGTYEQYF
v_call: TRBV25-1; clone_size: .; j_call: TRBJ2-7; cdr3_aa: CATKGGVTYEQYF
v_call: TRBV4-1; clone_size: .; j_call: TRBJ2-7; cdr3_aa: CASSGGRDARGEQYF
v_call: TRBV11-3; clone_size: .; j_call: TRBJ1-6; cdr3_aa: CASSLSGGGSPLHF
v_call: TRBV14; clone_size: once; j_call: TRBJ1-4; cdr3_aa: CASSPLDRGNEKLFF
v_call: TRBV7-2; clone_size: once; j_call: TRBJ2-5; cdr3_aa: CASSLGPGGGETQYF
v_call: TRBV30; clone_size: .; j_call: TRBJ2-3; cdr3_aa: CAWSVYSGNTQYF
v_call: TRBV11-1; clone_size: once; j_call: TRBJ1-1; cdr3_aa: CASSLEGDTEAFF
v_call: TRBV11-2; clone_size: .; j_call: TRBJ1-1; cdr3_aa: CASSPGARGNTEAFF
v_call: TRBV4-2; clone_size: .; j_call: TRBJ2-3; cdr3_aa: CASSQPGGGLGTDTQYF
v_call: TRBV5-8; clone_size: .; j_call: TRBJ1-5; cdr3_aa: CASSPDGSNQPQHF
v_call: TRBV19; clone_size: .; j_call: TRBJ1-1; cdr3_aa: CAGRYSEAFF
v_call: TRBV19; clone_size: .; j_call: TRBJ2-3; cdr3_aa: CASRTGDPTDTQYF
v_call: TRBV27; clone_size: .; j_call: TRBJ2-7; cdr3_aa: CASSRDRGYEQYF
v_call: TRBV19; clone_size: .; j_call: TRBJ2-2; cdr3_aa: CASKGTWRTGELFF
v_call: TRBV28; clone_size: .; j_call: TRBJ2-3; cdr3_aa: CASSPPDRHTTDTQYF
v_call: TRBV14; clone_size: .; j_call: TRBJ2-7; cdr3_aa: CASSQGSGKGSYEQYF
v_call: TRBV10-3; clone_size: .; j_call: TRBJ1-2; cdr3_aa: CAISRQDYGYTF
v_call: TRBV19; clone_size: .; j_call: TRBJ2-3; cdr3_aa: CASRASGGATDTQYF
v_call: TRBV5-1; clone_size: .; j_call: TRBJ1-2; cdr3_aa: CASSLTDYGCTF
v_call: TRBV4-1; clone_size: .; j_call: TRBJ1-1; cdr3_aa: CASSQVQGVNTEAFF
v_call: TRBV30; clone_size: .; j_call: TRBJ2-5; cdr3_aa: CAWSTLRGPETQYF
v_call: TRBV7-9; clone_size: .; j_call: TRBJ1-6; cdr3_aa: CASSSLPNSPLHF
v_call: TRBV15; clone_size: .; j_call: TRBJ2-7; cdr3_aa: CATSREEQGMGYEQYF
v_call: TRBV5-1; clone_size: .; j_call: TRBJ2-2; cdr3_aa: CASSSYQRGGELFF
v_call: TRBV5-1; clone_size: .; j_call: TRBJ2-3; cdr3_aa: CASSSGTLSSTDTQYF
v_call: TRBV5-1; clone_size: .; j_call: TRBJ2-5; cdr3_aa: CASSLVGVAGGMETQYF
v_call: TRBV5-1; clone_size: .; j_call: TRBJ1-5; cdr3_aa: CASSLAGIWNQPQHF
v_call: TRBV7-3; clone_size: .; j_call: TRBJ2-5; cdr3_aa: CASSPGTSGVETQYF
v_call: TRBV5-1; clone_size: once; j_call: TRBJ2-5; cdr3_aa: CASSSQGETQYF
v_call: TRBV5-5; clone_size: .; j_call: TRBJ1-6; cdr3_aa: CASSFIRTGGHSPLHF
v_call: TRBV28; clone_size: .; j_call: TRBJ1-2; cdr3_aa: CASSSGTGTMWDYGYTF
v_call: TRBV6-6; clone_size: few; j_call: TRBJ2-7; cdr3_aa: CASSITRWNEQYF
v_call: TRBV4-2; clone_size: .; j_call: TRBJ2-1; cdr3_aa: CASSQARGAVYEQFF
v_call: TRBV11-2; clone_size: .; j_call: TRBJ2-3; cdr3_aa: CASSLIAGGPDTQYF
v_call: TRBV25-1; clone_size: .; j_call: TRBJ1-6; cdr3_aa: CASSEYPWQEGSPLHF
v_call: TRBV11-2; clone_size: .; j_call: TRBJ2-1; cdr3_aa: CASSRTGGGYNEQFF
v_call: TRBV5-5; clone_size: .; j_call: TRBJ2-1; cdr3_aa: CASSSRGGTDEQFF
v_call: TRBV28; clone_size: .; j_call: TRBJ2-7; cdr3_aa: CASRVTGQIYEQYF
v_call: TRBV10-3; clone_size: .; j_call: TRBJ2-3; cdr3_aa: CAISEPPGGRLYTQYF
v_call: TRBV2; clone_size: .; j_call: TRBJ2-1; cdr3_aa: CASRGQGDEQFF
v_call: TRBV28; clone_size: once; j_call: TRBJ2-7; cdr3_aa: CASSSIGAYEQYF